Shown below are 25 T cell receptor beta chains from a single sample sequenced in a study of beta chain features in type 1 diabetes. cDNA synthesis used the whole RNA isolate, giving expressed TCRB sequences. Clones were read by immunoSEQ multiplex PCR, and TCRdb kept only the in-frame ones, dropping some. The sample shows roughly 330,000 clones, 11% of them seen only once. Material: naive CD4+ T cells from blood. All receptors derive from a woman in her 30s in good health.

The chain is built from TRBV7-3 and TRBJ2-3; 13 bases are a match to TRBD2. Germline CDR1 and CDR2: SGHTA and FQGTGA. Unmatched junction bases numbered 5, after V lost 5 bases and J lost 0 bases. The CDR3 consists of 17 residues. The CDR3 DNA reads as TGTGCCAGCAGCCTTGGACTAGCGGGAGTAAGCACAGATACGCAGTATTTT. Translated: CASSLGLAGVSTDTQYF.

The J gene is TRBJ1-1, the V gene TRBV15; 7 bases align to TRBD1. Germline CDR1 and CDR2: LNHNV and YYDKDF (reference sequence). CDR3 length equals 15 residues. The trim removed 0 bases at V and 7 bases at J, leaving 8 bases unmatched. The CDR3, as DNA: TGTGCCACCAGCAGAGATGGGAAGGGGGCCTTTGAAGCTTTCTTT. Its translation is CATSRDGKGAFEAFF.

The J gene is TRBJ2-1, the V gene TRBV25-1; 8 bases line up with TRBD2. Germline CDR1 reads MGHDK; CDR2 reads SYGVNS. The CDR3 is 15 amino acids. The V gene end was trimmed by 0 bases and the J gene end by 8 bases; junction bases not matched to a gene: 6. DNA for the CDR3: TGTGCCAGCAGTGAATATGGGGGGCGGGAGGATGAGCAGTTCTTC. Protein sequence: CASSEYGGREDEQFF.

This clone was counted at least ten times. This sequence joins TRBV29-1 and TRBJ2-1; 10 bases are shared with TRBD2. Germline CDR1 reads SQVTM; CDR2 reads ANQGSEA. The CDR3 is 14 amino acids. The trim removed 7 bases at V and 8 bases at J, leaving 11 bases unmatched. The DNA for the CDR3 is TGCAGCGCCATGTCCCTAGCGGGAGTCGATGAGCAGTTCTTC. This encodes CSAMSLAGVDEQFF.

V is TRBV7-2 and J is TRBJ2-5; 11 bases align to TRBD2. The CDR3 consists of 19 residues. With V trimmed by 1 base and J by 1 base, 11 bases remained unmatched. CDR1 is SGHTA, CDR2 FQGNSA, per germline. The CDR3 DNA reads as TGTGCCAGCAGCTTAGAGGGGACTAGCGGCGCCTTTTCCCAAGAGACCCAGTACTTC. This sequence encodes CASSLEGTSGAFSQETQYF.

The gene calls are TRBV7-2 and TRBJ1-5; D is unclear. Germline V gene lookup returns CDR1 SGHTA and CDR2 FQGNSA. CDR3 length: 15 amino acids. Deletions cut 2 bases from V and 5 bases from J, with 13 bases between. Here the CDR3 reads CASSLWSGGDQPQHF. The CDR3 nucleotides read TGTGCCAGCAGCTTATGGTCCGGCGGGGATCAGCCCCAGCATTTT.

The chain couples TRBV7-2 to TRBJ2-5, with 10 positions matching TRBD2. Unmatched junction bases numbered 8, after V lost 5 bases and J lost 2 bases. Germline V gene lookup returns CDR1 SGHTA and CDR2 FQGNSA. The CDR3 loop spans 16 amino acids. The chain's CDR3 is CASSAPGLASQETQYF. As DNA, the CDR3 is TGTGCCAGCAGCGCGCCGGGACTAGCGTCTCAAGAGACCCAGTACTTC.

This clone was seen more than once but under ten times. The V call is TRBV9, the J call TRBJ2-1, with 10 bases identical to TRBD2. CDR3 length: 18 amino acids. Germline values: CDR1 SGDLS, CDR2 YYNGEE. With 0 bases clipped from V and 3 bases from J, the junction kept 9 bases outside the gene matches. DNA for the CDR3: TGTGCCAGCAGCGTAGTAGGCGACGGACTAGCGGTCTACAATGAGCAGTTCTTC. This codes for CASSVVGDGLAVYNEQFF.

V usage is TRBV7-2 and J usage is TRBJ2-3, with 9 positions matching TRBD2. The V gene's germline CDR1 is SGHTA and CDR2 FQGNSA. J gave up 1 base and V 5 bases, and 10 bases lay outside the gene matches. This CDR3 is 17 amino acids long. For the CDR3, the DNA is TGTGCCAGCAGCCTTAGCGGGAGTAGTTTTGGCACAGATACGCAGTATTTT. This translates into CASSLSGSSFGTDTQYF.

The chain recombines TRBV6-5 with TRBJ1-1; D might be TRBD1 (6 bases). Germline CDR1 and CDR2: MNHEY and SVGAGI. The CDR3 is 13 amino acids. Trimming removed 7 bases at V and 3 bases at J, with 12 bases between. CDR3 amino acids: CASNGGRYTEAFF. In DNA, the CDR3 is TGTGCCAGCAACGGGGGGCGGTACACTGAAGCTTTCTTT.

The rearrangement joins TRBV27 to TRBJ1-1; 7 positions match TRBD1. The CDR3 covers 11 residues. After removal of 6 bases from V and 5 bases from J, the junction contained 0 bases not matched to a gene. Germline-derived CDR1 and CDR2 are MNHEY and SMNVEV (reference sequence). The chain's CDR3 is CASSRGTEAFF. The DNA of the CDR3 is TGTGCCAGCAGCAGGGGGACTGAAGCTTTCTTT.

The CDR3 loop is CASSQDPGSRFGYTF. The CDR3 coding sequence is TGCGCCAGCAGCCAAGATCCAGGGTCCCGGTTCGGCTACACCTTC. The chain links TRBV4-3 to TRBJ1-2; TRBD1 is a possible D gene (5 bases). The CDR3 runs to 15 residues. The germline V gene has CDR1 LGHNA and CDR2 YSLEER. Trimming took off 0 bases at V and 8 bases at J, with 16 bases between the two ends.

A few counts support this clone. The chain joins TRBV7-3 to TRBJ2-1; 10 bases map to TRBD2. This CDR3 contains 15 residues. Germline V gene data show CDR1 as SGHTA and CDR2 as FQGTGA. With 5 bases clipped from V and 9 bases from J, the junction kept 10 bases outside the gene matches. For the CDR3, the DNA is TGTGCCAGCAGCCCCGGGGGAGCGGGAGGGGTTGAGCAGTTCTTC. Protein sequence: CASSPGGAGGVEQFF.

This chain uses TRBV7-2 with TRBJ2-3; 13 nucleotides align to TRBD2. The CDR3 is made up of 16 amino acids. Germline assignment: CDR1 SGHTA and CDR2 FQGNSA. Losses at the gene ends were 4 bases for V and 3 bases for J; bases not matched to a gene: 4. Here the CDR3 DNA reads TGTGCCAGCAGCTACCGACTAGCGGGAGGAACAGATACGCAGTATTTT. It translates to CASSYRLAGGTDTQYF.

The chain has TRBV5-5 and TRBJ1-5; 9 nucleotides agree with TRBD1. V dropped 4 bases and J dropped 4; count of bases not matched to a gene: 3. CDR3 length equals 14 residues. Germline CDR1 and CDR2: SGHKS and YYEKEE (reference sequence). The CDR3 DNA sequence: TGTGCCAGCAGCCGGGACAGGGCTAATCAGCCCCAGCATTTT. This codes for CASSRDRANQPQHF. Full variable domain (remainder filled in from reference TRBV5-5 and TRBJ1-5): DAGVTQSPTHLIKTRGQQVTLRCSPISGHKSVSWYQQVLGQGPQFIFQYYEKEERGRGNFPDRFSARQFPNYSSELNVNALLLGDSALYLCASSRDRANQPQHFGDGTRLSIL.

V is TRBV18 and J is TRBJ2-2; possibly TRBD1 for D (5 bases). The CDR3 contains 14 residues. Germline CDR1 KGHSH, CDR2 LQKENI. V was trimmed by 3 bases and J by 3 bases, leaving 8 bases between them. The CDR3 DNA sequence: TGTGCCAGCTCACCCCCGACAGACACCGGGGAGCTGTTTTTT. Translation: CASSPPTDTGELFF.

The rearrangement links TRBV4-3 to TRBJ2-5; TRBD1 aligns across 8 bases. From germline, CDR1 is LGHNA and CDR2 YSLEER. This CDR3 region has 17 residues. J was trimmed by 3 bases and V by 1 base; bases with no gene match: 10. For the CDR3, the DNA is TGCGCCAGCAGCCAAGCCCTCCCCGGGACAGGAGAAGAGACCCAGTACTTC. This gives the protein CASSQALPGTGEETQYF.

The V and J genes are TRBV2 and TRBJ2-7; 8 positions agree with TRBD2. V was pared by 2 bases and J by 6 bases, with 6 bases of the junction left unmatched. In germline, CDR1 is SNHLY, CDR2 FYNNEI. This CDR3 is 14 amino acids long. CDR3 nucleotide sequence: TGTGCCAGCAGTGAAATCCGGGGGGGTGGCGAGCAGTACTTC. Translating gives CASSEIRGGGEQYF.

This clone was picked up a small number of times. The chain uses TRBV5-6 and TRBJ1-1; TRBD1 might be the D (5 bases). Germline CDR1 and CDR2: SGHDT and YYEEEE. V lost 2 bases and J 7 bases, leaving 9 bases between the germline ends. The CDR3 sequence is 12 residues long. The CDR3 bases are TGTGCCAGCAGCTTCACAGGCGATGAAGCTTTCTTT. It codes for CASSFTGDEAFF.

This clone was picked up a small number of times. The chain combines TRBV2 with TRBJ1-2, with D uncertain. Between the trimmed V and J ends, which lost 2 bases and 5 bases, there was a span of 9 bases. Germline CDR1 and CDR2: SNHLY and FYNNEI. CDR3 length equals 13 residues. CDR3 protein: CASSERIAYGYTF. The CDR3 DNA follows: TGTGCCAGCAGTGAACGGATAGCATATGGCTACACCTTC.

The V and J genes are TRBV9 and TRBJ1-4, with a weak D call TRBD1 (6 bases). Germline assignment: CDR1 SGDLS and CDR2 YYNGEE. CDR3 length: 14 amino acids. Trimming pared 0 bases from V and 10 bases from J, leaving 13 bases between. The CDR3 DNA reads TGTGCCAGCAGCGTAGATCCAGGGGAAGGAAAACTGTTTTTT. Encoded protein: CASSVDPGEGKLFF.

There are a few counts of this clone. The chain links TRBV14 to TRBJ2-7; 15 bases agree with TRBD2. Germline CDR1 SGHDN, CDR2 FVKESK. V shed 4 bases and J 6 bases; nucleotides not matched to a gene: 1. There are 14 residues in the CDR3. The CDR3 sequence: CASSLGLAGGEQYF. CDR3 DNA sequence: TGTGCCAGCAGCCTGGGACTAGCGGGGGGCGAGCAGTACTTC.

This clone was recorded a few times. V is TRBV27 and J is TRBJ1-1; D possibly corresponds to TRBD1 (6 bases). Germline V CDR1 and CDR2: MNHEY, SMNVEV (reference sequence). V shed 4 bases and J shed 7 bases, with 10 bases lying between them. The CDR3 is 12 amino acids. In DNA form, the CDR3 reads TGTGCCAGCAGTTACCAGACAGGTGAAGCTTTCTTT. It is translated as CASSYQTGEAFF.

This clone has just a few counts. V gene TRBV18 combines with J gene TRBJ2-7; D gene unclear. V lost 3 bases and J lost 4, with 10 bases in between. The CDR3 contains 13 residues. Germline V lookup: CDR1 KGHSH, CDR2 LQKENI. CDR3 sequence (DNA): TGTGCCAGCTCACCCCAAACAGAGTACGAGCAGTACTTC. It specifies CASSPQTEYEQYF.

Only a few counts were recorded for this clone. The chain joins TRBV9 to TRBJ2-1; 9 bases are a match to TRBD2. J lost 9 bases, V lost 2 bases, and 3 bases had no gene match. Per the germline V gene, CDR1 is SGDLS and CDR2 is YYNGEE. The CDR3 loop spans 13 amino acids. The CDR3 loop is CASSVGGRAEQFF. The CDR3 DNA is TGTGCCAGCAGCGTGGGCGGGAGGGCTGAGCAGTTCTTC.